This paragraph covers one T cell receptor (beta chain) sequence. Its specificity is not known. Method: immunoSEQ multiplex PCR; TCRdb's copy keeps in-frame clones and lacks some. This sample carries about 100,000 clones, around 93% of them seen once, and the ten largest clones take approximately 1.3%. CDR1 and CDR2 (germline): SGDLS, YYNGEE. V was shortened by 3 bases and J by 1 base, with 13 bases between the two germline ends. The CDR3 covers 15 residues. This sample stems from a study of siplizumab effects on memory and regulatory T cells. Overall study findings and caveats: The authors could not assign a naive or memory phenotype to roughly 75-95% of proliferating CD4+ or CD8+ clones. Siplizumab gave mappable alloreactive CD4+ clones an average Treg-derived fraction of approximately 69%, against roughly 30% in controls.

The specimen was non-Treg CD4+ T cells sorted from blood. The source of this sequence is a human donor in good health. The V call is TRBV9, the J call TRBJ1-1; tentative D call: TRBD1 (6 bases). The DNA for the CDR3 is TGTGCCAGCAGCGCCACAGGGATCCCGAACACTGAAGCTTTCTTT. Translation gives CASSATGIPNTEAFF.